The clone carrying this T cell receptor (beta chain) was picked up one time. Repertoires were generated with immunoSEQ multiplex PCR, while TCRdb's copy carries only in-frame clones and drops some. The sample has under 15,000 clones, more than 75% seen once; the top ten hold roughly 28%. Noted treatment: preoperative locoregional IRX-2 cytokine immunotherapy. Preoperative locoregional IRX-2 cytokine immunotherapy was tested in the phase Ib source study. This sample was taken from a study of preoperative IRX-2 immunotherapy in early breast cancer. Germline CDR1 is SGHNT and CDR2 is YYREEE (reference sequence). V lost 4 bases and J lost 0; bases outside the gene matches: 10. The CDR3 sequence is 17 residues long.

The biological material was taken from a patient treated with IRX-2 immunotherapy. This TCR was sampled from a human donor with breast cancer. The chain couples TRBV5-4 to TRBJ1-3, with TRBD1 matching 7 bases. The DNA for the CDR3 is TGTGCCAGCAGCCCCGGGGGACAGTTAAGCTCTGGAAACACCATATATTTT. This translates into CASSPGGQLSSGNTIYF.